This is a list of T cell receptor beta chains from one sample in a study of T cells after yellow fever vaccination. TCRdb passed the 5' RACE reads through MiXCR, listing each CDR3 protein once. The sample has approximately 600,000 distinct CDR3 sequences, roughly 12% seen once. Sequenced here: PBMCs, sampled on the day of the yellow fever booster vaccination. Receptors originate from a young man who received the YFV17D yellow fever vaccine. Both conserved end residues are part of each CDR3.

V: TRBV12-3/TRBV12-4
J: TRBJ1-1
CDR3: CASSFDNRATEAFF

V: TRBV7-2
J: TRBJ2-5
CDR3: CASSLVPDGRETQYF

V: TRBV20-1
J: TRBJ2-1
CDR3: CSARNLIGSSYNEQFF

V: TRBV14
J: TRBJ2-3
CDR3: CASSQDTRSGGSTDTQYF

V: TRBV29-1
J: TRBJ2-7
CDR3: CSVGPGGRNEQYF

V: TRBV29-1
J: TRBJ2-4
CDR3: CSVNRTKLAKNIQYF

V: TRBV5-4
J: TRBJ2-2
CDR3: CASSSGDGGSWTGELFF

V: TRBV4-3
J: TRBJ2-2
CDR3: CASSQVAGADTGELFF

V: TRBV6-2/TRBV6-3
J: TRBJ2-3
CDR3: CAVREWLAGADTQYF

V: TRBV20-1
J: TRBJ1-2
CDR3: CSARDGTVANYGYTF

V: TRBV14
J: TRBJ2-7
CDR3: CASSQDLPGQGYEQYF

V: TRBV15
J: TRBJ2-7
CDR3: CATSLGAPMTGEQYF

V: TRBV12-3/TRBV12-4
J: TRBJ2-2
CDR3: CASTLFGTGELFF

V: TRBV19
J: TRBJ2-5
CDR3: CASSINGLETQYF

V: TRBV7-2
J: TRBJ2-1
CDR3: CASSPAWEQFF

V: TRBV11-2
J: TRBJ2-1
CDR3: CASSLVAGDAYNEQFF

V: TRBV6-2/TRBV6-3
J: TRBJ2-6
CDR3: CASSPTSVSSGANVLTF

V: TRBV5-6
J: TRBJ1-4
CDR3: CASSLSQLMKNCFF

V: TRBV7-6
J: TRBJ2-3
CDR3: CASSPGRQSTDTQYF

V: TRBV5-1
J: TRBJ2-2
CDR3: CASSLWPGQSTGELFF

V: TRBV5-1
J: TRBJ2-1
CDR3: CASSLGIQGSYNEQFF

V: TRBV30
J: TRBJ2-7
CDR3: CAWSLSGSDEQYF

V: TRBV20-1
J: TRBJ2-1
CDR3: CSAGVNEQFF

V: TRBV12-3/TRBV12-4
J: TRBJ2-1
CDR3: CASSSQPGLRQFF

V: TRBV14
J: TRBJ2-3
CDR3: CASSQGGGRAQYF

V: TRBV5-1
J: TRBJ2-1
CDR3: CASSTFRGLSPNEQFF

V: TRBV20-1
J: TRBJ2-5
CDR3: CSASGARETQYF

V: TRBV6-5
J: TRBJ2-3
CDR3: CASSYSPAGATDTQYF

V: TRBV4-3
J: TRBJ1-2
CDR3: CASSQDDIALNLGGYTF

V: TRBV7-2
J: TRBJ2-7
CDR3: CASSSGTSGNTQYF